This TCR beta chain is from a study of T cells in localized non-small cell lung cancer. Study findings and constraints: Greater T cell density in blood accompanied longer overall survival. Adjacent lung was found to contain a median roughly 60 of the top 100 tumor clones. Clonality of T cells reached its maximum in uninvolved adjacent lung, surpassing tumor.

J was trimmed by 4 bases and V by 0 bases; bases with no gene match: 6. This CDR3 is 16 amino acids long. CDR1 is LGHNA and CDR2 is YSLEER in the germline V gene. This clone appeared once. Its antigen is still unknown. The repertoire was sequenced with immunoSEQ multiplex PCR; TCRdb's copy has only in-frame clones and lacks some. Of 60,000 to 65,000 clones listed, 85% to 90% are singletons. The sequence was obtained from a woman aged 35-70 years with stage I lung adenocarcinoma. V is TRBV4-3 and J is TRBJ2-1, with 7 bases identical to TRBD2. The material sequenced was peripheral blood, taken before any cancer treatment. The CDR3 sequence: CASSQDWLAEYNEQFF. In DNA, the CDR3 is TGCGCCAGCAGCCAAGATTGGCTAGCGGAGTACAATGAGCAGTTCTTC.